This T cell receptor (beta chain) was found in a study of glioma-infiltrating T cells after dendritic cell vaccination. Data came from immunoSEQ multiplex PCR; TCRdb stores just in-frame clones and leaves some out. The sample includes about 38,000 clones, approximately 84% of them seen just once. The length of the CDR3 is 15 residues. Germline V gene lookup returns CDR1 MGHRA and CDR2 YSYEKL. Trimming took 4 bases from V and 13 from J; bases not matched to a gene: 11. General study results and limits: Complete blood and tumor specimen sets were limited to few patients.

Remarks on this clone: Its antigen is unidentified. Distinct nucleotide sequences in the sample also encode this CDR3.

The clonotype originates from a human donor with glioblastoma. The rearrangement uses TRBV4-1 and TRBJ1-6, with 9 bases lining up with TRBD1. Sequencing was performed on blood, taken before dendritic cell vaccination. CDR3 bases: TGCGCCAGCAGCCCCCGTCGGGACAGGGATCCCCCCCTCCACTTT. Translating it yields CASSPRRDRDPPLHF.